This TCR beta chain was sequenced for a study of regulatory T cells in long-lasting Graves disease. Construction of TCR beta libraries relied on iRepertoire HTBI primers and on Arm-PCR targeting CDR3 regions. TCRdb re-called the multiplex PCR reads with MiXCR, one entry per CDR3 protein. The top ten hold 20% to 25% of the sample, which has more than 300,000 distinct CDR3 sequences, 15% to 20% seen once. This CDR3 has 13 residues. Germline V gene sequence: CDR1 SEHNR, CDR2 FQNEAQ (reference sequence). The V and J ends lost 10 bases and 0 bases respectively, with 13 bases between them. This sample's time point: newly diagnosed GD, antithyroid drugs for less than 3 months. With RNA extracted from PBMCs as input, the TCR library was made. This clonotype was seen many times. The sample also formed part of further work on T cells in Graves' hyperthyroidism and ophthalmopathy. This second study notes: Diagnoses used clinical symptoms, serum thyroxine and TRAb, thyroid ultrasound and orbital computed tomography.

The sequence came from a woman aged 18-30 years with Graves disease. The sample consisted of peripheral blood mononuclear cells (PBMCs), taken at new diagnosis, from a patient treated with antithyroid drugs. This chain links TRBV7-9 with TRBJ2-7; D is ambiguous. CDR3 bases: TGTGCCACAAGCTTACCGAACTCCTACGAGCAGTACTTC. As protein: CATSLPNSYEQYF.